This record looks at one T cell receptor beta chain sequence and its context. The antigen remains undetermined. This CDR3 has 16 amino acids. Germline lookup yields CDR1 SGHRS and CDR2 YFSETQ. Trimming took 0 bases from V and 6 from J, leaving 15 bases between them. The source of the sample is a study of CD8 T cells in ankylosing spondylitis. Study-level findings and limits: Existing reports had already noted some motif variants in reactive arthritis synovial fluid and blood. Typical of ankylosing spondylitis blood, it appeared, was a TCR beta motif of eight highly homologous variants. In ankylosing spondylitis patients, matched synovial fluid reportedly showed significant enrichment of disease-linked clones.

Researchers built TCR beta libraries using quantitative 5'-RACE with molecular barcodes. MiXCR, applied by TCRdb to the 5' RACE reads, yields one record per CDR3 protein. The data contain around 300,000 distinct CDR3 sequences, under 15% of them singletons. The sequencing input was blood, either unsorted or a sorted T cell fraction (not recorded which). This sequence was found in a male donor with ankylosing spondylitis or in good health (not recorded which). The gene calls are TRBV5-1 and TRBJ2-2; maybe TRBD2 (6 bases). CDR3 nucleotide sequence: TGCGCCAGCAGCTTGGCCAAATGGGGGGACGCCGGGGAGCTGTTTTTT. It yields the protein CASSLAKWGDAGELFF.